Below are 22 T cell receptor beta chains sequenced from a single sample in a study of quantifying T cell responses using KT2 cells. Study overall: cDNA was made from DNase-treated RNA using alpha and beta constant primers.

The cDNA 3' end received a ligated oligonucleotide with a UMI. An equimolar mix of RC1.1 and RC1.2 primed the beta chain across TRBC1 and TRBC2. TCRdb recomputed calls from the UMI-ligation and nested PCR reads with MiXCR, one row per CDR3 protein. The sample carries 30,000 or so distinct CDR3 sequences, about 7.1% recorded once. Sequenced: PBMCs spiked with cells of the T cell clone KT2. The receptor set was obtained from a human donor.

This clonotype was recorded many times. This rearrangement joins TRBV4-3 to TRBJ2-1; no clear D gene. The V end was cut by 0 bases, the J end by 3 bases, with 12 bases between. CDR1 is LGHNA, CDR2 YSLEER, per germline. This CDR3 has 16 residues. The CDR3 sequence: CASSQDLSPNYNEQFF. In DNA form, the CDR3 reads TGCGCCAGCAGCCAAGATCTCAGTCCAAACTACAATGAGCAGTTCTTC.

The rearrangement joins TRBV3-1 to TRBJ1-1; 11 nucleotides match TRBD1. This CDR3 region has 18 residues. Germline V gives CDR1 LGHDT, CDR2 YNNKEL (reference sequence). With V trimmed by 4 bases and J by 1 base, 11 bases remained unmatched. The CDR3 spells CASSRMARTGGPNTEAFF. The CDR3 nucleotides are TGTGCCAGCAGCCGAATGGCCCGGACAGGGGGCCCGAACACTGAAGCTTTCTTT.

This clonotype occurred a few times. The chain joins TRBV5-4 to TRBJ2-3, with TRBD1 matching 7 bases. V trimming: 4 bases; J trimming: 1 base; junction bases outside the gene matches: 6. The CDR3 is 15 residues long. Per the germline V gene, CDR1 is SGHNT and CDR2 is YYREEE (reference sequence). The CDR3 region has the DNA TGTGCCAGCAGCGGCACAGGGGAGCGCACAGATACGCAGTATTTT. It is translated as CASSGTGERTDTQYF.

The J gene is TRBJ2-7, the V gene TRBV7-8; TRBD2 might be the D (6 bases). V was trimmed by 5 bases and J by 6 bases, leaving 14 bases between them. Germline CDR1 is SGHVS and CDR2 is FQNEAQ. The CDR3 totals 13 residues. CDR3: CASSQMSSAEQYF. DNA for the CDR3: TGTGCCAGCAGCCAAATGTCTAGCGCCGAGCAGTACTTC.

There are a few counts of this clonotype. The rearrangement links TRBV29-1 to TRBJ2-5; 8 positions agree with TRBD1. CDR1 and CDR2 (germline): SQVTM, ANQGSEA. The junction had 4 bases not matched to a gene; V was cut back by 6 bases and J by 1 base. The CDR3 loop spans 13 amino acids. CDR3 DNA sequence: TGCAGCGTCCCTGGGACAGGCCAAGAGACCCAGTACTTC. Its protein is CSVPGTGQETQYF.

CDR3: CASSLTSDRNQPQHF. The CDR3, as DNA: TGTGCCAGCAGCTTAACCTCGGACAGGAATCAGCCCCAGCATTTT. This chain uses TRBV7-8 with TRBJ1-5; 7 bases map to TRBD1. Losses at the gene ends were 2 bases for V and 4 bases for J; bases not matched to a gene: 5. Germline CDR1 SGHVS, CDR2 FQNEAQ. The CDR3 runs to 15 residues.

This clonotype showed up many times. The J gene is TRBJ2-7, the V gene TRBV19; 9 bases line up with TRBD1. There are 15 residues in the CDR3. With V trimmed by 5 bases and J by 4 bases, 9 bases remained unmatched. Germline-derived CDR1 and CDR2 are LNHDA and SQIVND (reference sequence). The CDR3 DNA reads TGTGCCAGTAGTTCCGGGACAGGGCCCCCTTACGAGCAGTACTTC. Protein sequence: CASSSGTGPPYEQYF.

This chain links TRBV29-1 with TRBJ2-7; 10 bases align to TRBD2. This CDR3 spans 15 amino acids. Germline CDR1 SQVTM, CDR2 ANQGSEA. With V trimmed by 3 bases and J by 3 bases, 8 bases remained unmatched. CDR3 sequence: CSVEVASGRLYEQYF. DNA of the CDR3: TGCAGCGTTGAGGTGGCTAGCGGGAGACTCTACGAGCAGTACTTC.

This clonotype was detected ten times or more. The junction departs from germline at one end; a sequencing error may be responsible. CDR3: CASSQVDGTLYNEQFF. CDR3 sequence (DNA): TGTGCCAGCAGTCAAGTCGACGGGACCCTATACAATGAGCAGTTCTTC. V and J are TRBV3-1 and TRBJ2-1; D tentatively reads TRBD1 or TRBD2 (5 bases each). This CDR3 region has 16 residues. Germline-derived CDR1 and CDR2 are LGHDT and YNNKEL (reference sequence).

This chain connects TRBV4-1 to TRBJ1-1; maybe TRBD1 (5 bases). V lost 2 bases and J lost 0, with 13 bases in between. The CDR3 has 16 residues. CDR1 and CDR2 (germline): MGHRA, YSYEKL. The CDR3 sequence: CASSQRQGSMNTEAFF. DNA of the CDR3: TGCGCCAGCAGCCAAAGGCAGGGAAGTATGAACACTGAAGCTTTCTTT.

This clonotype was counted at least ten times. The rearrangement joins TRBV9 to TRBJ1-1; D uncertain. Germline CDR1 is SGDLS and CDR2 is YYNGEE. Trimming left V 0 bases short and J 2 bases short, with 8 bases between. This CDR3 contains 14 residues. In DNA, the CDR3 is TGTGCCAGCAGCGTAGCAGCGGGTAACACTGAAGCTTTCTTT. This encodes CASSVAAGNTEAFF.

The CDR3 protein is CASSSIKPGTGNNEQFF. The DNA of the CDR3 is TGTGCCAGCAGTTCGATTAAGCCCGGGACAGGAAACAATGAGCAGTTCTTC. V and J are TRBV12-3 or TRBV12-4 and TRBJ2-1; 8 positions agree with TRBD1. V was pared by 4 bases and J by 5 bases, with 13 bases of the junction left unmatched. The CDR3 is 17 amino acids.

This clonotype was seen at least ten times. The genes are TRBV5-5 and TRBJ2-1, with TRBD1 identical over 9 bases. The CDR3 is made up of 15 amino acids. The junction had 5 bases not matched to a gene; V was cut back by 3 bases and J by 4 bases. Looked up from germline, CDR1 is SGHKS and CDR2 is YYEKEE (reference sequence). The CDR3 region is CASSYRDREYNEQFF. CDR3 coding DNA: TGTGCCAGCAGCTACCGGGACAGGGAGTACAATGAGCAGTTCTTC.

The table lists this clonotype with many counts. The chain employs TRBV19 and TRBJ2-1; D gene uncertain. The germline V and J ends were trimmed by 3 bases and 2 bases, with 8 bases remaining between them. The CDR3 covers 14 residues. From germline, CDR1 is LNHDA and CDR2 SQIVND (reference sequence). The CDR3 DNA is TGTGCCAGTAGTATTAATGGGGCCTACAATGAGCAGTTCTTC. This encodes CASSINGAYNEQFF.

The table lists this clonotype with many counts. The gene calls are TRBV18 and TRBJ2-7; tentative D call: TRBD1 (6 bases). CDR1 KGHSH and CDR2 LQKENI come from the germline V gene. Trimming took off 4 bases at V and 5 bases at J, with 18 bases between the two ends. The CDR3 runs 15 residues. The CDR3 here is CASSLQRTVSHEQYF. In nucleotides, the CDR3 is TGTGCCAGCTCACTCCAGAGGACAGTATCCCACGAGCAGTACTTC.

This clonotype was seen repeatedly, ten times or more. The chain is built from TRBV12-3 or TRBV12-4 and TRBJ1-5; D is ambiguous. V shed 6 bases and J shed 7 bases, with 7 bases lying between them. This CDR3 spans 11 amino acids. DNA of the CDR3: TGTGCCAGCAGCCAAGGACAGCCCCAGCATTTT. Translated: CASSQGQPQHF.

This clonotype has ten or more counts. The chain combines TRBV12-3 or TRBV12-4 with TRBJ1-4; D unclear. This CDR3 is 15 amino acids long. Trimming cost V 4 bases and J 5 bases, with 14 bases left between them. The CDR3 coding sequence is TGTGCCAGCAGTTCCTCCCAGGAGTTGAATGAAAAACTGTTTTTT. It yields the protein CASSSSQELNEKLFF.

The CDR3, as DNA: TGTGCCGGAGGACAGTTCTACAATGAGCAGTTCTTC. This sequence encodes CAGGQFYNEQFF. The genes are TRBV6-2 or TRBV6-3 and TRBJ2-1, with a weak D call TRBD1 (6 bases). The CDR3 has 12 residues. Germline assignment: CDR1 MNHEY and CDR2 SVGEGT. Trimming removed 11 bases at V and 3 bases at J, with 11 bases between.

This clonotype came up a few times. This rearrangement joins TRBV20-1 to TRBJ1-6; 8 nucleotides align to TRBD1. CDR1 and CDR2 (germline): DFQATT, SNEGSKA (reference sequence). The V and J ends lost 6 bases and 7 bases, in that order; junction bases with no gene match: 5. The CDR3 consists of 13 residues. For the CDR3, the DNA is TGCAGTGCCCAGACAGGGGTAAATTCACCCCTCCACTTT. This gives the protein CSAQTGVNSPLHF.

This clonotype was observed a few times. The chain recombines TRBV2 with TRBJ2-1, with D hard to call. Trimming took 0 bases from V and 6 from J, leaving 9 bases between them. The germline V gene encodes CDR1 SNHLY and CDR2 FYNNEI. The CDR3 extends over 14 amino acids. The CDR3 sequence is CASSEAQVSNEQFF. In DNA form, the CDR3 reads TGTGCCAGCAGTGAAGCGCAAGTGAGCAATGAGCAGTTCTTC.

The gene calls are TRBV4-1 and TRBJ1-4, with unresolved D. In germline, CDR1 is MGHRA, CDR2 YSYEKL. This CDR3 comprises 15 residues. The V end lost 0 bases, the J end lost 5 bases, and 10 bases lay between the germline ends. The CDR3 sequence: CASSQDGLSNEKLFF. The CDR3, as DNA: TGCGCCAGCAGCCAAGATGGCTTGTCGAATGAAAAACTGTTTTTT.

This clonotype has at least ten counts. This chain links TRBV4-3 with TRBJ1-4; 8 bases line up with TRBD1. Germline loops: CDR1 LGHNA, CDR2 YSLEER. After removal of 4 bases from V and 4 bases from J, the junction contained 2 bases not matched to a gene. The CDR3 has 14 residues. This chain's CDR3 is CASSPTGVNEKLFF. The DNA for the CDR3 is TGCGCCAGCAGCCCGACAGGGGTTAATGAAAAACTGTTTTTT.